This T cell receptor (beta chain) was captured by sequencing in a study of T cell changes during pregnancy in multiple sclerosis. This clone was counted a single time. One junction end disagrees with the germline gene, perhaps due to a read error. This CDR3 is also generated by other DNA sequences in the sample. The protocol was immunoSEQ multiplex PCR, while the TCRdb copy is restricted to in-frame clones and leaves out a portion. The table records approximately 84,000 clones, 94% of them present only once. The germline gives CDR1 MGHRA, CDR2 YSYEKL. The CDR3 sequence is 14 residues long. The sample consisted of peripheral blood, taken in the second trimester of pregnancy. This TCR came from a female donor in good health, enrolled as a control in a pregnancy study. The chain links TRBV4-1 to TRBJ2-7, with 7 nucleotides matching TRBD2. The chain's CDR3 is CASSPGGVPYEQYF. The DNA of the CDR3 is TGCGCTAGCAGCCCGGGGGGTGTTCCCTACGAGCAGTACTTC.